This is a list of T cell receptor beta chains from one sample in a study of technical replicates of blood from several donors. Generated by immunoSEQ multiplex PCR, the TCRdb table keeps only in-frame clones and is missing some. The sample shows 95,000 or so clones, about 95% of them seen only once. Source material: T cells isolated from PBMCs. Receptors originate from a human donor in good health. Both conserved end residues are part of each CDR3. Fields, in order: V gene, CDR3 protein.

v_call: TRBV28; cdr3_aa: CASSFSSYGYTF
v_call: TRBV6-1; cdr3_aa: CASTDRMNTEAFF
v_call: TRBV19; cdr3_aa: CASSISYLSSYEQYF
v_call: TRBV25-1; cdr3_aa: CASTKGPGELFF
v_call: TRBV2; cdr3_aa: CASSPTGLIYGYTF
v_call: TRBV5-5; cdr3_aa: CASSLVPGEQFF
v_call: TRBV28; cdr3_aa: CASSRLSSYNEQFF
v_call: TRBV6-5; cdr3_aa: CASSYRTGASYEQYF
v_call: TRBV5-4; cdr3_aa: CASSLGGGHQPQHF
v_call: TRBV7-3; cdr3_aa: CASAGASGANVLTF
v_call: TRBV7-2; cdr3_aa: CASSLSHRLSNQPQHF
v_call: TRBV7-3; cdr3_aa: CASSPMTGRGTDTQYF
v_call: TRBV16; cdr3_aa: CASSQQGQGHGYTF
v_call: TRBV6-1; cdr3_aa: CASSEVPSTEAFF
v_call: TRBV28; cdr3_aa: CASSVHSGTGGSNQPQHF
v_call: TRBV25-1; cdr3_aa: CASSDNTITNEKLFF
v_call: TRBV27; cdr3_aa: CASSLLAGVRYEQFF
v_call: TRBV7-9; cdr3_aa: CASSPKGPYEQYF
v_call: TRBV9; cdr3_aa: CASSPRHENTEAFF
v_call: TRBV11-3; cdr3_aa: CASGSGGTNEKLFF
v_call: TRBV7-8; cdr3_aa: CASSLDHRRTYEQYF
v_call: TRBV6-5; cdr3_aa: CASTSGTGANVLTF
v_call: TRBV7-2; cdr3_aa: CASSVKETQYF
v_call: TRBV7-6; cdr3_aa: CASSPWTSGTVSYNEQFF
v_call: TRBV19; cdr3_aa: CASSISDRPNTEAFF
v_call: TRBV11-2; cdr3_aa: CASSSAGQKSSYNEQFF
v_call: TRBV11-2; cdr3_aa: CASSLEASGRAADTQYF
v_call: TRBV5-1; cdr3_aa: CASSREAGVDYEQYF
v_call: TRBV5-1; cdr3_aa: CASSLDLGAGGPYEQYF
v_call: TRBV5-1; cdr3_aa: CASNREYETQYF
v_call: TRBV19; cdr3_aa: CASSIGGLLEAFF
v_call: TRBV2; cdr3_aa: CASSVTKRGYTF
v_call: TRBV5-1; cdr3_aa: CASSIGQGGTNEKLFF
v_call: TRBV5-8; cdr3_aa: CASSLGVTSGNTIYF
v_call: TRBV28; cdr3_aa: CASSLGDRGWAEAFF
v_call: TRBV29-1; cdr3_aa: CSVAGTSGRYDTQYF
v_call: TRBV5-1; cdr3_aa: CASSPGLAGGFNSYNEQFF
v_call: TRBV9; cdr3_aa: CASSPRGSFHEQYF
v_call: TRBV2; cdr3_aa: CASGIPGQINQPQHF
v_call: TRBV7-9; cdr3_aa: CASSFGTVFYNEQFF
v_call: TRBV7-2; cdr3_aa: CASSLIRTSGKQETQYF
v_call: TRBV19; cdr3_aa: CASLAGARSGELFF
v_call: TRBV28; cdr3_aa: CASSRPTTGTGELFF